This T cell receptor beta chain was observed in a study of blood T cell repertoires in COVID-19. Study in general: T cells, B-cell-depleted T cells, or PBMCs provided the cDNA or gDNA that served as material.

In the authors' methods: Estimation of nucleated cell counts was performed using reference gene primer amplification. TCRdb's copy holds only in-frame clones and misses some; the assay was immunoSEQ multiplex PCR. V and J calls and clone size are as listed in that table; D and trimming were resolved from the DNA. Among hundreds of thousands of clones listed, 75% to 90% were seen once. The CDR3 is made up of 16 amino acids. Trimming cost V 0 bases and J 3 bases; bases outside gene matches: 7. Germline V CDR1 and CDR2: LGHDT, YNNKEL (reference sequence). For recovered donors of Cohort 3, there were two negative PCRs, clearance, or symptom resolution.

Sequencing input: PBMCs or T cells enriched from blood (not recorded which). The chain is built from TRBV3-1 (or the pseudogene TRBV3-2) and TRBJ2-7; 8 bases line up with TRBD2. This clonotype was obtained from a young man who had recovered from COVID-19. As DNA, the CDR3 is TGTGCCAGCAGCCAAGATCCCCAGCGGGGGATCTACGAGCAGTACTTC. Translating it yields CASSQDPQRGIYEQYF.